Listed below are T cell receptor beta chains from one sample, sequenced in a study of blood T cell repertoires in COVID-19. Some clones are missing from TCRdb's copy, which holds only in-frame ones; the method was immunoSEQ multiplex PCR. The table lists hundreds of thousands of clones, 85% to 90% of them singletons. Specimen: PBMCs or T cells enriched from blood (not recorded which). These receptor sequences come from a young woman who had recovered from COVID-19. The CDR3 runs from the conserved cysteine through the conserved F or W. Fields, in order: V gene, CDR3 protein.

TRBV12-3/TRBV12-4 CASSLGQNYGYTF
TRBV6-5 CATERLDKNIQYF
TRBV25-1 CASSYSQASNEQFF
TRBV4-2 CASSQGVGGQYEAFF
TRBV28 CASSGQVDEKLFF
TRBV5-1 CASSSSSSGGANTGELFF
TRBV11-2 CASSSAGQFNEKLFF
TRBV4-2 CASSQEGAYEQYF
TRBV6-9 CASRDTEFYEQYF
TRBV7-2 CASSLGTASAYEQYF
TRBV29-1 CSARTGLDTGELFF
TRBV27 CASSLRDRGLGNEKLFF
TRBV11-2 CASSSAGTTLGEQFF
TRBV5-1 CASSSGTAYEQYF
TRBV19 CASSNRQPPYGYTF
TRBV5-6 CASSLVGQGTYGYTF
TRBV27 CASKLAGSYESVEQYF
TRBV19 CASSSILTGTEKLFF
TRBV18 CASSPNKGAPVQPQHF
TRBV28 CASSFLKIPNTEAFF
TRBV5-1 CASSLDRVYGYTF
TRBV7-9 CASSLTLRGGPETQYF
TRBV5-8 CASSFPVGGNTEAFF
TRBV24-1 CATSEPGTGGGLDEQFF
TRBV10-1 CASNTGLDTQYF
TRBV3-1/TRBV3-2 CASSHFTGSSYEQYF